These T cell receptor beta chains were read from a single sample in a study of T cell repertoires in cytomegalovirus infection. These receptors' targets are unknown. In TCRdb, the reads were re-called with MiXCR into one record per CDR3 protein. The sample shows under 150,000 distinct CDR3 sequences, 30% to 35% of them seen only once. The sequences come from CD8+ T cells from cultured PBMCs, collected from culture after CMV antigen stimulation. These receptors all stem from a human donor in good health (CMV status not recorded). Some clones in this sample may be carry-over from other donors' samples. Both conserved end residues are part of each CDR3. D genes are given only for firm matches. Size values are once, few and many counts, or a class for expanded clones, and some rows have none.

>NA|14|TRBJ1-1|TRBV6-2/TRBV6-3|NA
CASSPQDLGGEAFF
TGTGCCAGCAGTCCCCAGGACTTAGGGGGTGAAGCTTTCTTT
>few|15|TRBJ1-6|TRBV7-6|TRBD1
CASSSGTGKESPLHF
TGTGCCAGCAGCAGCGGGACAGGGAAAGAGTCACCCCTCCACTTT
>NA|11|TRBJ2-7|TRBV2|NA
CASRGGLEQYF
TGTGCCAGCAGGGGGGGACTCGAGCAGTACTTC
>few|16|TRBJ2-7|TRBV20-1|TRBD2
CSADAGLAGGSYEQYF
TGCAGTGCCGACGCTGGACTAGCGGGGGGCTCCTACGAGCAGTACTTC
>few|14|TRBJ1-2|TRBV9|TRBD1
CASSVGTGTYGYTF
TGTGCCAGCAGCGTAGGGACAGGAACGTATGGCTACACCTTC
>NA|15|TRBJ1-2|TRBV13|NA
CASSSGRSLSYGYTF
TGTGCCAGCAGCTCGGGGCGAAGTCTTAGCTATGGCTACACCTTC
>NA|15|TRBJ2-7|TRBV4-2|TRBD2
CASSQVAGGPGEQYF
TGTGCCAGCAGCCAAGTAGCGGGGGGGCCGGGGGAGCAGTACTTC
>few|14|TRBJ1-1|TRBV12-3/TRBV12-4|NA
CASTSWDVDTEAFF
TGTGCCAGCACCAGCTGGGACGTGGACACTGAAGCTTTCTTT
>NA|15|TRBJ2-1|TRBV7-9|NA
CASSRKMSSYNEQFF
TGTGCCAGCAGCCGTAAAATGAGCTCCTACAATGAGCAGTTCTTC
>NA|14|TRBJ1-1|TRBV27|TRBD1
CARQPGTANTEAFF
TGTGCCAGACAGCCCGGGACAGCGAACACTGAAGCTTTCTTT
>NA|14|TRBJ2-7|TRBV9|NA
CASSVEAGGYEQYF
TGTGCCAGCAGCGTAGAGGCAGGGGGGTACGAGCAGTACTTC
>NA|13|TRBJ2-1|TRBV11-2|NA
CASSLGLVYEQFF
TGTGCCAGCAGCTTAGGGCTAGTCTATGAGCAGTTCTTC
>many|16|TRBJ1-1|TRBV7-2|TRBD1
CASSLVPAGGRTEAFF
TGTGCCAGCAGCTTAGTTCCCGCAGGGGGCAGGACTGAAGCTTTCTTT
>NA|18|TRBJ2-1|TRBV5-4|TRBD2
CASSWRGGPYSSYNEQFF
TGTGCCAGCAGCTGGCGGGGGGGCCCCTATAGCTCCTACAATGAGCAGTTCTTC
>many|16|TRBJ2-2|TRBV14|TRBD1
CASSLETGVNTGELFF
TGTGCCAGCAGCCTCGAGACAGGGGTGAACACCGGGGAGCTGTTTTTT
>few|14|TRBJ1-5|TRBV12-3/TRBV12-4|TRBD1
CASSRTGFNQPQHF
TGTGCCAGCAGCAGGACAGGGTTCAATCAGCCCCAGCATTTT